This T cell receptor (beta chain) appears in the sequencing data of a study of T cells after yellow fever vaccination. Generation of TCR cDNA used 5'RACE template switching (which added a universal primer site and UMIs). TCRdb re-analysed the 5' RACE reads in MiXCR, keeping a single row per CDR3 protein. The repertoire holds about 300,000 distinct CDR3 sequences, with 7.5% to 9.5% as singletons. There are many counts of this clonotype. What it binds is unknown. Overall study results and limits: Primary-vaccination clones mostly resurfaced post-booster (96% CD4, around 88% CD8).

The V gene's germline CDR1 is MGHRA and CDR2 YSYEKL. With V trimmed by 1 base and J by 10 bases, 10 bases remained unmatched. There are 15 residues in the CDR3. This rearrangement joins TRBV4-1 to TRBJ2-1, with 7 bases lining up with TRBD1. The sample was CD4+ T cells sorted from PBMCs, taken 5 days after the yellow fever booster vaccination. This TCR was sampled from a young man who received the YFV17D yellow fever vaccine. CDR3 coding DNA: TGCGCCAGCAGCCAAGTCCCGGGACAGCCCTCGGAGCAGTTCTTC. It codes for CASSQVPGQPSEQFF.